The clone carrying this TCR beta chain occurred a few times. Time point in this sample: newly diagnosed GD, antithyroid drugs for less than 3 months. After RNA was extracted from PBMCs, the TCR library was made from it. This record belongs to a study of regulatory T cells in long-lasting Graves disease. Turning to the study itself: Graves' patients (newly diagnosed) had been on antithyroid drugs under 3 months.

Arm-PCR of CDR3 regions with iRepertoire HTBI primers generated TCR beta libraries. TCRdb used MiXCR to reprocess the multiplex PCR reads, holding one entry per CDR3 protein. The sample contains 300,000 to 400,000 distinct CDR3 sequences, over 15% of which appear only once. Between the trimmed V and J ends, which lost 1 base and 8 bases, there was a span of 17 bases. The CDR3 extends over 15 amino acids. The germline gives CDR1 MDHEN, CDR2 SYDVKM. The same sample was also used in a study of T cells in Graves' hyperthyroidism and ophthalmopathy. As that study records: Patients counted as stable if ophthalmopathy did not develop within 18 months. HTBI primers were used for first-round RT-PCR of the TCR CDR3. Most thyroid clonotypes expanded above 0.001 appeared in blood too.

This material consisted of peripheral blood mononuclear cells (PBMCs), taken at new diagnosis, from a patient treated with antithyroid drugs. V is TRBV28 and J is TRBJ1-2; possibly TRBD1 for D (5 bases). The receptor comes from a man aged 35-49 years with Graves disease. CDR3 in DNA: TGTGCCAGCAGTTTATATCTGCAGGGCGATCACGGCTACACCTTC. Encoded protein: CASSLYLQGDHGYTF.